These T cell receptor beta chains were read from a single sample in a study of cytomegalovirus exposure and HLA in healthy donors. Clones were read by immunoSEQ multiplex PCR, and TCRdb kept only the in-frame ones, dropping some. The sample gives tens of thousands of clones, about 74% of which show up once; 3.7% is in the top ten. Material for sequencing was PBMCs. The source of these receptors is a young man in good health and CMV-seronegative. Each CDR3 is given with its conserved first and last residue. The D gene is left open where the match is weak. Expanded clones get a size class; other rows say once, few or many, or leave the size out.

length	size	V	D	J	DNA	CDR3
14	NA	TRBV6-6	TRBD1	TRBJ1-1	TGTGCCAGCAGCACCGGGACAGGGGAGTTGCGAGCTTTCTTT	CASSTGTGELRAFF
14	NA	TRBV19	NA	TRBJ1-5	TGTGCCAGTACCATAGGAGGTCTTTATCAGCCCCAGCATTTT	CASTIGGLYQPQHF
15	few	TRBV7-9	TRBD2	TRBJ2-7	TGTGCCAGCAGCAATAGCGGGAGGGGACGCTACGAGCAGTACTTC	CASSNSGRGRYEQYF
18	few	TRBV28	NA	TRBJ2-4	TGTGCCAGCAGCCCCTTTGCCCGCGACAGAAGCAACAAAAACATTCAGTACTTC	CASSPFARDRSNKNIQYF
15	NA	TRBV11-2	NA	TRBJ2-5	TGTGCCAGCAGCTTAGCTTATAGAAGAGAAGAGACCCAGTACTTC	CASSLAYRREETQYF
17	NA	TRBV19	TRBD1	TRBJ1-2	TGTGCCAGTAGTATCCAAGGACAGGGGGCATGGCACTCTGGCTACACCTTC	CASSIQGQGAWHSGYTF
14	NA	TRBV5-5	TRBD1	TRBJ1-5	TGTGCCAGCAGCTTAGGGGGCGGCAATCAGCCCCAGCATTTT	CASSLGGGNQPQHF
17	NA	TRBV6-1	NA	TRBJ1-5	TGTGCCAGCAGTGAAGCGAGCGGGGGCATGGGCAATCAGCCCCAGCATTTT	CASSEASGGMGNQPQHF
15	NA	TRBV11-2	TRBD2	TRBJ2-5	TGTGCCAGCAGCCGGACTAGCGGGGAACAAGAGACCCAGTACTTC	CASSRTSGEQETQYF
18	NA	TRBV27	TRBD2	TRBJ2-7	TGTGCCAGCAGTTCAACCGGACTAGCGGGGGGGGGTTTTTACGAGCAGTACTTC	CASSSTGLAGGGFYEQYF
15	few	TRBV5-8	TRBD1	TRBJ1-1	TGTGCCAGCAGCTTGGGACAGGGGGCCGTCACTGAAGCTTTCTTT	CASSLGQGAVTEAFF
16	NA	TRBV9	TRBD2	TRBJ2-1	TGTGCCAGCAGCGCGGGACTAGCGGGGATCTACAATGAGCAGTTCTTC	CASSAGLAGIYNEQFF
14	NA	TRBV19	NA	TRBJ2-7	TGTGCCAGTAGTATAGGTCACGGCTCCTACGAGCAGTACTTC	CASSIGHGSYEQYF
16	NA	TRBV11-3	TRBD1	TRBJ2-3	TGTGCCAGCAGCCGAGGGACAGGACTAAGCACAGATACGCAGTATTTT	CASSRGTGLSTDTQYF
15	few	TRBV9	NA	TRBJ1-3	TGTGCCAGCAGCGTATCAGGATACTCTGGAAACACCATATATTTT	CASSVSGYSGNTIYF
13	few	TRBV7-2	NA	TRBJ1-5	TGTGCCAGCAGCTTAAACAATTATCAGCCCCAGCATTTT	CASSLNNYQPQHF
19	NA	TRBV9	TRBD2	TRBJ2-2	TGTGCCAGCAGCCCCAGCTCAGGATCTAGCGGGAGGGTGACCGGGGAGCTGTTTTTT	CASSPSSGSSGRVTGELFF
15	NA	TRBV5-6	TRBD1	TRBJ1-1	TGTGCCAGCAGCTCCCCCGGGACAGGGGACCCTGAAACTTTCTTT	CASSSPGTGDPETFF
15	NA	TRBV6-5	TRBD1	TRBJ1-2	TGTGCCAGCAGAAAAGACAGGGATCCCGACTATGGCTACACCTTC	CASRKDRDPDYGYTF
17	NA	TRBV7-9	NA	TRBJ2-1	TGTGCCAGCAGCTTAGTGGCGGGGGCTTCCCAGTACAATGAGCAGTTCTTC	CASSLVAGASQYNEQFF
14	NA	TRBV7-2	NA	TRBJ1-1	TGTGCCAGCAGCCCCGTCACAGGGATCCCTGAAGCTTTCTTT	CASSPVTGIPEAFF
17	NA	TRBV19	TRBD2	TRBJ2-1	TGTGCCAGTAGTATATCACCGGGACTAGCGGGGGTAGGGGAGCAGTTCTTC	CASSISPGLAGVGEQFF
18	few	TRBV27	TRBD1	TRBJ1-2	TGTGCCAGCAGTCCCCGCCCCGGGACAGGGAATATTAACTATGGCTACACCTTC	CASSPRPGTGNINYGYTF
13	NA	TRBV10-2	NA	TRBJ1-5	TGCGCCAGCAGTGAGGGCAGCAATCAGCCCCAGCATTTT	CASSEGSNQPQHF
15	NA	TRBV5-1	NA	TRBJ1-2	TGCGCCAGCAGCTTGTGGCAGGGAGGTAACTATGGCTACACCTTC	CASSLWQGGNYGYTF
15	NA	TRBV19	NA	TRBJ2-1	TGTGCCAGTACCCCTGGACAGTGGGGAAACAATGAGCAGTTCTTC	CASTPGQWGNNEQFF
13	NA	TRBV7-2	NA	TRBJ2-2	TGTGCCAGCAGCTTAGGGGGGGCCGGGGAGCTGTTTTTT	CASSLGGAGELFF
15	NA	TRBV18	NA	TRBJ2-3	TGTGCCAGCTCACCCAAGGAGACCCACACAGATACGCAGTATTTT	CASSPKETHTDTQYF